This T cell receptor beta chain is drawn from a study of response to subunit inactivated influenza vaccine (dated by TCRdb to 2017 to 2018). For the study in its entirety: Deep quantitative T cell receptor repertoire profiling was used in the study to track responses to a trivalent subunit inactivated influenza vaccine.

This clonotype was detected a few times. Its recognized antigen is unknown. Per-base qualities were not stored, and no clone one base away is much larger. General conclusions and limits of the study: According to the authors, only a limited number of new T cells may be recruited by each seasonal influenza vaccination.

Library generation was performed with RT-PCR. Sequenced on an Illumina HiSeq 2500. TCRdb handled the public reads itself, with Q25 trimming in fastp and clone calling in MiXCR, and kept productive beta chains. Entries are consolidated by CDR3 protein sequence, retaining the most common genes and DNA. Here the sample has roughly 780,000 distinct CDR3 sequences; 18% occur a single time. Clones ranked in the top ten supply about 11% of the sample. V gives up 2 bases and J gives up 0 bases, and the segment between their germline ends measures 6 bases. CDR1 and CDR2, looked up from the germline V gene, are SGHTA and FQGTGA. The CDR3 starts with the cysteine, ends with the phenylalanine, and has 14 residues. Here the CDR3 DNA is all that survives: 42 bases in frame from base 1.

Source: PBMCs from blood, taken more than 4 days after vaccination. The rearranged chain carries TRBV7-3 and TRBJ2-3, with the D gene not clear enough to name. This TCR derives from a man in his forties or fifties who received an inactivated influenza vaccine. Donor details come from another sample of the same person, matched by shared clones. The base sequence is TGTGCCAGCAGCTTACCTGGGAGCACAGATACGCAGTATTTT. Its product reads: CASSLPGSTDTQYF.